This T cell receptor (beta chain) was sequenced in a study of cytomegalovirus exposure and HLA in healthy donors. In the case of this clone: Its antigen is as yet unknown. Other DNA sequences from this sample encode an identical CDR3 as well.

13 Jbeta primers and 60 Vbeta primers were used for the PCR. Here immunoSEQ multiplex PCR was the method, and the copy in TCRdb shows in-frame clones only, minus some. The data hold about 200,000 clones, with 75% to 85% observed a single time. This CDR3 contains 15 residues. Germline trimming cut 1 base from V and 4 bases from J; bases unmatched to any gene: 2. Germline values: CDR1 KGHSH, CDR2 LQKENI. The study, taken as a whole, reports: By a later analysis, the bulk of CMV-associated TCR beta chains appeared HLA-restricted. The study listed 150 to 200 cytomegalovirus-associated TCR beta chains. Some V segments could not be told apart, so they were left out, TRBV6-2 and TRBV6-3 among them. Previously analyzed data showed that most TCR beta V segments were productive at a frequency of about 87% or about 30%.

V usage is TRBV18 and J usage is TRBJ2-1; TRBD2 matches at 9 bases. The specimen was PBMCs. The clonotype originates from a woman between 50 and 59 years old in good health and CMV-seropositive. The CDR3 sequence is CASSPLAGAYNEQFF. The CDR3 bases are TGTGCCAGCTCACCACTAGCGGGGGCTTACAATGAGCAGTTCTTC.